The TCR beta chain under discussion was sequenced for a study of cytomegalovirus exposure and HLA in healthy donors. The CDR3 length is 16 residues. The V gene lost 2 bases and the J gene lost 6 bases, with 16 bases spanning the gap. Germline loops: CDR1 LNHDA, CDR2 SQIVND (reference sequence). The PCR made use of 60 Vbeta and 13 Jbeta primers. Only in-frame clones appear in the TCRdb table, and some are missing; sequencing was by immunoSEQ multiplex PCR. Of over 95,000 clones listed, around four fifths were seen once; the top ten hold approximately 2%. This receptor was taken from a man aged 35 to 55 in good health and CMV-seronegative. The sample was PBMCs. The chain is built from TRBV19 and TRBJ2-2; D is perhaps TRBD1 (5 bases). The CDR3 loop reads CASSIQGVWKSGELFF. The CDR3 DNA follows: TGTGCCAGTAGTATACAGGGCGTATGGAAGTCCGGGGAGCTGTTTTTT.